Presented here are 29 T cell receptor beta chains from one specimen sequenced in a study of T cell repertoires in Merkel cell carcinoma. The protocol was immunoSEQ multiplex PCR, while the TCRdb copy is restricted to in-frame clones and leaves out a portion. The sample contains about 15,000 clones, 76% of which appear only once. The sequenced material came from tumor tissue. The receptors originated from an adult with Merkel cell carcinoma.

V usage is TRBV7-2 and J usage is TRBJ2-7; no firm D call. Looked up from germline, CDR1 is SGHTA and CDR2 is FQGNSA. V shed 1 base and J shed 2 bases, with 9 bases lying between them. The CDR3 length is 14 residues. The CDR3 region is CASSLGIGTYEQYF. CDR3 DNA sequence: TGTGCCAGCAGCTTAGGAATTGGGACCTACGAGCAGTACTTC.

The rearrangement joins TRBV14 to TRBJ2-1, with TRBD2 identical over 11 bases. With V trimmed by 5 bases and J by 1 base, 7 bases remained unmatched. CDR3 length equals 17 residues. Germline values: CDR1 SGHDN, CDR2 FVKESK. The DNA for the CDR3 is TGTGCCAGCAGCGAACGCCGACTAGCGGGATCCTACAATGAGCAGTTCTTC. Amino acids: CASSERRLAGSYNEQFF.

The chain combines TRBV4-3 with TRBJ1-3; no clear D. Deletions cut 1 base from V and 4 bases from J, with 11 bases between. The CDR3 extends over 15 amino acids. The V gene's germline CDR1 is LGHNA and CDR2 YSLEER. The CDR3 region has the DNA TGCGCCAGCAGCCAAGGACTTGTTTTCGGAAACACCATATATTTT. It encodes CASSQGLVFGNTIYF.

The chain carries TRBV5-4 and TRBJ2-3, with D unclear. This CDR3 comprises 15 residues. Trimming removed 4 bases from V and 5 bases from J, with 17 bases in between. Per the germline V gene, CDR1 is SGHNT and CDR2 is YYREEE (reference sequence). CDR3 DNA: TGTGCCAGCAGCCCGAGGATAGTCGGAGTAGATACGCAGTATTTT. Its protein product is CASSPRIVGVDTQYF.

The chain combines TRBV5-4 with TRBJ2-3; 9 bases agree with TRBD2. Germline values: CDR1 SGHNT, CDR2 YYREEE (reference sequence). The CDR3 spans 16 residues. V trimming: 3 bases; J trimming: 2 bases; junction bases outside the gene matches: 7. CDR3 coding DNA: TGTGCCAGCAGCTACCTAGCGGGGAGAACCACAGATACGCAGTATTTT. It translates to CASSYLAGRTTDTQYF.

The J gene is TRBJ1-5, the V gene TRBV6-5; D gene ambiguous. Germline V lookup: CDR1 MNHEY, CDR2 SVGAGI. The CDR3 loop spans 15 amino acids. The V gene lost 8 bases and the J gene lost 0 bases, with 14 bases spanning the gap. CDR3 DNA sequence: TGTGCCAGCTTTACCGGGCCGTATAGCAATCAGCCCCAGCATTTT. Amino acids: CASFTGPYSNQPQHF.

This clone was counted between two and nine times. The chain joins TRBV6-4 to TRBJ1-1; D is unresolved. The germline V and J ends were trimmed by 7 bases and 1 base, with 13 bases remaining between them. The germline gives CDR1 MRHNA, CDR2 SNTAGT. This CDR3 is built from 14 residues. The CDR3 reads CASTPSPGNTEAFF. CDR3 bases: TGTGCCAGCACCCCCTCCCCGGGGAACACTGAAGCTTTCTTT.

The V gene is TRBV12-3 or TRBV12-4, the J gene TRBJ1-1; 7 nucleotides align to TRBD1. CDR3 length: 13 amino acids. The V and J ends lost 6 bases and 5 bases, in that order; junction bases with no gene match: 6. CDR3 in amino acids: CASRLTGDTEAFF. The DNA for the CDR3 is TGTGCCAGCAGACTTACAGGGGATACTGAAGCTTTCTTT.

This clone was observed a handful of times. This chain uses TRBV5-8 with TRBJ2-7; D ambiguous. Per germline, CDR1 SGHTS and CDR2 YDEGEE. This CDR3 contains 15 residues. Trimming removed 1 base at V and 9 bases at J, with 20 bases between. CDR3 protein: CASSLTASTFTVQYF. CDR3 sequence (DNA): TGTGCCAGCAGCTTGACAGCCTCTACATTCACTGTGCAGTACTTC.

As DNA, the CDR3 is TGTGCCAGCTCACGCGGGTCAGCCGCGAACACCGGGGAGCTGTTTTTT. This gives the protein CASSRGSAANTGELFF. The chain has TRBV18 and TRBJ2-2; a possible D gene is TRBD2 (5 bases). CDR1 KGHSH and CDR2 LQKENI come from the germline V gene. The CDR3 runs 16 residues. Between the trimmed V and J ends, which lost 4 bases and 0 bases, there was a span of 12 bases.

The chain is built from TRBV20-1 and TRBJ2-4; D not certain. Trimming left V 3 bases short and J 0 bases short, with 15 bases between. Germline assignment: CDR1 DFQATT and CDR2 SNEGSKA (reference sequence). The CDR3 is 16 residues long. CDR3 DNA sequence: TGCAGTGCTAGTAATCCCCGGACCCTAGCCAAAAACATTCAGTACTTC. It encodes CSASNPRTLAKNIQYF.

The CDR3 here is CASSINRDSLGGEAFF. CDR3 nucleotide sequence: TGCGCCAGCAGCATAAACAGGGATTCTTTGGGGGGCGAAGCTTTCTTT. This chain joins TRBV5-1 and TRBJ1-1; perhaps TRBD1 as D (6 bases). V was trimmed by 4 bases and J by 8 bases, leaving 24 bases between them. The CDR3 extends over 16 amino acids. The germline gives CDR1 SGHRS, CDR2 YFSETQ.

By share of the sample, this clone is medium-sized. The rearrangement links TRBV10-3 to TRBJ2-7; D might be TRBD1 (5 bases). V gave up 9 bases and J gave up 6 bases, with 18 bases separating them. The germline CDR1 and CDR2 sequences are ENHRY and SYGVKD. The length of the CDR3 is 13 residues. The CDR3, as DNA: TGTGCCATGGGTCCTTCAGGGTCCCCCGAGCAGTACTTC. Translated: CAMGPSGSPEQYF.

This sequence joins TRBV9 and TRBJ2-6; 7 nucleotides align to TRBD2. Trimming took 4 bases from V and 1 from J; bases not matched to a gene: 14. Germline V CDR1 and CDR2: SGDLS, YYNGEE. The CDR3 consists of 19 residues. In nucleotides, the CDR3 is TGTGCCAGCAGCCCCCGGTTTGGCGGGAGCGGGTCTGGGGCCAACGTCCTGACTTTC. This codes for CASSPRFGGSGSGANVLTF.

The chain has TRBV28 and TRBJ1-2, with D hard to call. The CDR3 has 17 amino acids. Trimming shortened V by 4 bases and J by 4 bases, and 22 bases separated the two germline ends. Germline V gene lookup returns CDR1 MDHEN and CDR2 SYDVKM. CDR3 amino acids: CASSSPRTGSASYGYTF. As DNA, the CDR3 is TGTGCCAGCAGTTCCCCCCGGACTGGGAGCGCCTCCTATGGCTACACCTTC.

This sequence joins TRBV7-8 and TRBJ2-1, with 7 bases that match TRBD2. Trimming cost V 5 bases and J 7 bases; bases outside gene matches: 8. Germline V gives CDR1 SGHVS, CDR2 FQNEAQ. The CDR3 is made up of 14 amino acids. CDR3 protein: CASSIQTSTNEQFF. The CDR3, as DNA: TGTGCCAGCAGCATCCAGACTAGCACGAATGAGCAGTTCTTC. Supplemented by reference TRBV7-8 and TRBJ2-1, the full variable domain reads GAGVSQSPRYKVAKRGQDVALRCDPISGHVSLFWYQQALGQGPEFLTYFQNEAQLDKSGLPSDRFFAERPEGSVSTLKIQRTQQEDSAVYLCASSIQTSTNEQFFGPGTRLTVL.

This clone was seen just once. CDR3: CASSQDPGRGTGELFF. CDR3 bases: TGTGCCAGCAGCCAAGATCCTGGTAGGGGCACCGGGGAGCTGTTTTTT. The chain combines TRBV4-2 with TRBJ2-2; TRBD1 is a possible D gene (5 bases). The CDR3 covers 16 residues. Germline CDR1 is LGHNA and CDR2 is YNFKEQ. Deletions cut 0 bases from V and 4 bases from J, with 12 bases between.

A single count supports this clone. V usage is TRBV2 and J usage is TRBJ1-2, with 7 bases lining up with TRBD1. Looked up from germline, CDR1 is SNHLY and CDR2 is FYNNEI. Unmatched junction bases numbered 8, after V lost 10 bases and J lost 6 bases. CDR3 length equals 12 residues. The DNA of the CDR3 is TGTGCCACCCGCCTGACAGGGCATGGCTACACCTTC. Its protein product is CATRLTGHGYTF.

The rearrangement uses TRBV6-5 and TRBJ2-2; a weak D match, TRBD2 (5 bases). V lost 6 bases to trimming and J lost 7 bases, with 9 bases between them. The germline V gene has CDR1 MNHEY and CDR2 SVGAGI. The CDR3 length is 12 residues. The CDR3 spells CASSPDFGELFF. DNA of the CDR3: TGTGCCAGCAGCCCGGACTTCGGGGAGCTGTTTTTT.

The J gene is TRBJ2-1, the V gene TRBV6-2 or TRBV6-3; TRBD2 matches 9 bases. V shed 2 bases, J shed 7 bases, and the junction held 12 bases outside the gene matches. This CDR3 is 17 amino acids long. Germline loops: CDR1 MNHEY, CDR2 SVGEGT. The CDR3 loop is CASSYVGGGGALNEQFF. The CDR3 DNA is TGTGCCAGCAGTTACGTTGGTGGCGGGGGGGCTTTGAATGAGCAGTTCTTC.

This rearrangement joins TRBV12-3 or TRBV12-4 to TRBJ2-3; D unresolved. There are 13 residues in the CDR3. V was clipped by 5 bases and J by 4 bases, with 10 bases between them. CDR3 amino acids: CASSITGPDTQYF. CDR3 DNA: TGTGCCAGCAGTATTACCGGCCCAGATACGCAGTATTTT.

This clone was seen a handful of times. V and J are TRBV3-1 (or the pseudogene TRBV3-2) and TRBJ1-2, with TRBD1 identical over 8 bases. V gave up 0 bases and J gave up 2 bases; unmatched junction bases: 11. Germline CDR1 is LGHDT and CDR2 is YNNKEL (reference sequence). This CDR3 has 18 residues. The CDR3 region has the DNA TGTGCCAGCAGCCAAGATAGGTTGGACAGGGTTAGGAACTATGGCTACACCTTC. It is translated as CASSQDRLDRVRNYGYTF.

The genes are TRBV4-2 and TRBJ2-5, with 11 nucleotides matching TRBD2. Germline CDR1 and CDR2: LGHNA and YNFKEQ. The CDR3 extends over 16 amino acids. The junction had 8 bases not matched to a gene; V was cut back by 1 base and J by 7 bases. CDR3: CASSQVVAGGRGTQYF. The CDR3 coding sequence is TGTGCCAGCAGCCAAGTAGTAGCGGGAGGGAGAGGGACCCAGTACTTC.

This clone has just a few counts. The chain links TRBV5-1 to TRBJ2-7; 7 positions match TRBD1. Germline assignment: CDR1 SGHRS and CDR2 YFSETQ. The CDR3 has 13 residues. J lost 4 bases, V lost 4 bases, and 5 bases had no gene match. This CDR3 reads CASSTDRAYEQYF. The CDR3 DNA sequence: TGCGCCAGCAGCACAGACAGGGCGTACGAGCAGTACTTC.

This rearrangement joins TRBV3-1 (or the pseudogene TRBV3-2) to TRBJ1-1; 8 bases are shared with TRBD1. This CDR3 region has 14 residues. V was pared by 1 base and J by 3 bases, with 1 base of the junction left unmatched. In germline, CDR1 is LGHDT, CDR2 YNNKEL (reference sequence). CDR3 sequence reads: CASSQAGGHTEAFF. CDR3 DNA: TGTGCCAGCAGCCAAGCAGGGGGCCACACTGAAGCTTTCTTT.

This sequence joins TRBV7-2 and TRBJ1-2; D unresolved. The CDR3 is made up of 14 amino acids. CDR1 and CDR2 (germline): SGHTA, FQGNSA. V lost 5 bases to trimming and J lost 3 bases, with 13 bases between them. For the CDR3, the DNA is TGTGCCAGCAGCCCCGCCGGGCTCGACTATGGCTACACCTTC. This translates into CASSPAGLDYGYTF.

The chain has TRBV5-1 and TRBJ2-1, with 7 bases that match TRBD2. The CDR3 totals 15 residues. From germline, CDR1 is SGHRS and CDR2 YFSETQ. V was pared by 0 bases and J by 8 bases, with 8 bases of the junction left unmatched. The DNA of the CDR3 is TGCGCCAGCAGCTTGGCGGGGGGTTCGGGCCATGAGCAGTTCTTC. Residues: CASSLAGGSGHEQFF.

The J gene is TRBJ2-1, the V gene TRBV7-2; the match to TRBD2 covers 8 bases. The J segment lost 1 base and the V segment lost 5 bases, leaving 7 bases of the junction unmatched. Germline loops: CDR1 SGHTA, CDR2 FQGNSA. The CDR3 is made up of 16 amino acids. The CDR3 DNA follows: TGTGCCAGCAGCGAACGCGGGGGGAGGTCCTACAATGAGCAGTTCTTC. Its translation is CASSERGGRSYNEQFF.

The rearrangement links TRBV11-3 to TRBJ1-4, with a tentative D call TRBD1 (5 bases). The CDR3 totals 13 residues. CDR1 and CDR2 (germline): SGHNT, YENEEA. The V and J ends lost 4 bases and 4 bases respectively, with 7 bases between them. This CDR3 is CASSYRFNEKLFF. As DNA, the CDR3 is TGTGCCAGCAGCTACAGGTTTAATGAAAAACTGTTTTTT.